These 3 T cell receptor beta chains were all obtained from the same sample, sequenced in a study of patients and donors after allogeneic stem cell transplantation. TCRdb re-called the RT-PCR reads with MiXCR, one entry per CDR3 protein. The sample holds roughly 880,000 distinct CDR3 sequences, 18% seen once. Sequenced sample: blood, either unsorted or a sorted T cell fraction (not recorded which). These receptors all stem from a human donor who was either an allogeneic HSCT recipient or a stem cell or donor lymphocyte infusion donor (not recorded which). It is not recorded whose cells these are; they may come from a transplant donor.

This clonotype was picked up a small number of times. This sequence joins TRBV6-1 and TRBJ2-4, with a weak D call TRBD2 (7 bases). The V gene lost 6 bases and the J gene lost 9 bases, with 12 bases spanning the gap. CDR3 length: 12 residues. CDR1 MNHNS and CDR2 SASEGT come from the germline V gene. CDR3 in amino acids: CASRGGPGIQYF. CDR3 bases: TGTGCCAGCAGGGGGGGGCCGGGCATTCAGTACTTC.

Concerning this clonotype: This may stem from a read error, because a much larger clone lies one nucleotide away. The CDR3 loop reads CASSLGYSSYNEQFF. CDR3 nucleotides: TGCGCCAGCAGCTTGGGGTATAGCTCCTACAATGAGCAGTTCTTC. The gene calls are TRBV5-1 and TRBJ2-1; the D is unclear. V shed 0 bases and J shed 0 bases, with 7 bases lying between them. Per germline, CDR1 SGHRS and CDR2 YFSETQ. This CDR3 has 15 amino acids.

This clonotype has a handful of counts. The CDR3 DNA reads as TGTGCCAGCAGTTATGTGGTAACCTCGAACACCGGGGAGCTGTTTTTT. Encoded protein: CASSYVVTSNTGELFF. J is TRBJ2-2 and V is TRBV6-2 or TRBV6-3; no reliable D call. Germline CDR1 is MNHEY and CDR2 is SVGEGT. V was clipped by 3 bases and J by 0 bases, with 11 bases between them. There are 16 residues in the CDR3.